This T cell receptor beta chain stems from a study of cytomegalovirus exposure and HLA in healthy donors. Comments on this clone: One junction end disagrees with the germline gene, perhaps due to a read error.

Primers included in the PCR were 60 Vbeta and 13 Jbeta primers. Produced via immunoSEQ multiplex PCR; TCRdb's table is partial and in-frame only. The sample contains more than 150,000 clones, around three quarters of which appear only once. In germline, CDR1 is SEHNR, CDR2 FQNEAQ (reference sequence). The CDR3 sequence is 16 residues long. V usage is TRBV7-9 and J usage is TRBJ1-1; 10 bases map to TRBD1. Specimen: PBMCs. The clonotype was recovered from a boy younger than 18 in good health and CMV-seronegative. The CDR3 spells CSSSPRTGGSNTEAFF. Written as DNA, the CDR3 is TGTTCCAGCAGCCCTCGGACAGGGGGTTCGAACACTGAAGCTTTCTTT.